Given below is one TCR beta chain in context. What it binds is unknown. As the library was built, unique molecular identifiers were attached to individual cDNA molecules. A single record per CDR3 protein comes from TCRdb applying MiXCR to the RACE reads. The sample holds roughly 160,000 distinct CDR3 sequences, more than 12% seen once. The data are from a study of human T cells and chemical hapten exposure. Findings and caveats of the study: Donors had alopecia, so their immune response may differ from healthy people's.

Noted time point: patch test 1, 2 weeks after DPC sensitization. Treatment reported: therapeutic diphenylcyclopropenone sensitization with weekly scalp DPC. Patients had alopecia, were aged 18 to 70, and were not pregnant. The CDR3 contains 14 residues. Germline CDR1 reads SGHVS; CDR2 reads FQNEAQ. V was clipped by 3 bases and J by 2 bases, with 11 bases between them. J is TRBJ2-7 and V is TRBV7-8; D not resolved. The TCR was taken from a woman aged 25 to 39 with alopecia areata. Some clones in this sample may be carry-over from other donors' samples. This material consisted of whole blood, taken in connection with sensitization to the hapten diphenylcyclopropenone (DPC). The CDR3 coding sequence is TGTGCCAGCAGCTTTCACTCACAGACCTACGAGCAGTACTTC. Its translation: CASSFHSQTYEQYF.